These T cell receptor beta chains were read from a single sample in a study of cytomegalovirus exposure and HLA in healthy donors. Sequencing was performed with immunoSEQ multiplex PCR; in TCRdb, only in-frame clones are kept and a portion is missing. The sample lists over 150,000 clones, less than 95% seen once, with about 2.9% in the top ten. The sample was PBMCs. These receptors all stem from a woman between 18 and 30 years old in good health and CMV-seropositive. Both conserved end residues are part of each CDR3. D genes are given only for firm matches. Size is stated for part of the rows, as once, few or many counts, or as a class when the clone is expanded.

CDR3aa: CASSEQIPGLAGRLAKNIQYF
CDR3nt: TGCGCCAGCAGTGAGCAGATACCGGGACTAGCGGGCCGGTTAGCCAAAAACATTCAGTACTTC
j_gene: TRBJ2-4
v_gene: TRBV10-1
d_gene: TRBD2
abundance: -

CDR3aa: CASSPRTGGVGNEAFF
CDR3nt: TGTGCCAGCAGCCCCCGGACAGGGGGCGTTGGGAATGAAGCTTTCTTT
j_gene: TRBJ1-1
v_gene: TRBV7-2
d_gene: TRBD1
abundance: -

CDR3aa: CASSWTSDTDTQYF
CDR3nt: TGTGCCAGCTCGTGGACTAGCGACACAGATACGCAGTATTTT
j_gene: TRBJ2-3
v_gene: TRBV18
d_gene: TRBD2
abundance: -

CDR3aa: CASSEVREYGYTF
CDR3nt: TGTGCCAGCAGTGAAGTGAGGGAATATGGCTACACCTTC
j_gene: TRBJ1-2
v_gene: TRBV6-1
d_gene: -
abundance: -

CDR3aa: CASRSGSNQPQHF
CDR3nt: TGTGCCAGCAGATCGGGGAGCAATCAGCCCCAGCATTTT
j_gene: TRBJ1-5
v_gene: TRBV28
d_gene: -
abundance: few

CDR3aa: CSVEEGATWGTDTQYF
CDR3nt: TGCAGCGTTGAAGAGGGAGCGACTTGGGGCACAGATACGCAGTATTTT
j_gene: TRBJ2-3
v_gene: TRBV29-1
d_gene: -
abundance: -

CDR3aa: CASTRTGYGYTF
CDR3nt: TGTGCCAGCACCCGGACAGGCTATGGCTACACCTTC
j_gene: TRBJ1-2
v_gene: TRBV5-6
d_gene: TRBD1
abundance: -

CDR3aa: CASGLETQYF
CDR3nt: TGTGCCAGCGGCCTGGAGACCCAGTACTTC
j_gene: TRBJ2-5
v_gene: TRBV2
d_gene: -
abundance: -

CDR3aa: CASNRPGEDTEAFF
CDR3nt: TGTGCCAGCAACCGGCCCGGAGAGGACACTGAAGCTTTCTTT
j_gene: TRBJ1-1
v_gene: TRBV6-6
d_gene: -
abundance: -

CDR3aa: CASSLQEDQGGPQTNYGYTF
CDR3nt: TGTGCCAGCAGTTTACAGGAGGATCAGGGGGGTCCACAGACTAACTATGGCTACACCTTC
j_gene: TRBJ1-2
v_gene: TRBV28
d_gene: TRBD1
abundance: -

CDR3aa: CASSYSNQPQHF
CDR3nt: TGTGCCAGCAGTTATAGCAATCAGCCCCAGCATTTT
j_gene: TRBJ1-5
v_gene: TRBV7-2
d_gene: -
abundance: -

CDR3aa: CASSSPVRGAPGTQYF
CDR3nt: TGTGCCAGCAGCTCTCCGGTGCGGGGGGCCCCAGGTACGCAGTATTTT
j_gene: TRBJ2-3
v_gene: TRBV5-4
d_gene: TRBD2
abundance: -

CDR3aa: CASARGGGETQYF
CDR3nt: TGCGCCAGTGCTCGGGGCGGGGGAGAGACCCAGTACTTC
j_gene: TRBJ2-5
v_gene: TRBV10-2
d_gene: TRBD2
abundance: -

CDR3aa: CASSAMRPGTGTRNYGYTF
CDR3nt: TGTGCCAGCAGCGCGATGCGTCCCGGGACAGGGACACGCAACTATGGCTACACCTTC
j_gene: TRBJ1-2
v_gene: TRBV7-9
d_gene: TRBD1
abundance: once

CDR3aa: CASSETGMYTGELFF
CDR3nt: TGTGCCAGCAGTGAAACGGGGATGTACACCGGGGAGCTGTTTTTT
j_gene: TRBJ2-2
v_gene: TRBV2
d_gene: -
abundance: few

CDR3aa: CASSLPSGQETQYF
CDR3nt: TGCGCCAGCAGCTTGCCTAGCGGACAAGAGACCCAGTACTTC
j_gene: TRBJ2-5
v_gene: TRBV5-1
d_gene: TRBD2
abundance: -

CDR3aa: CASSSGSGETQYF
CDR3nt: TGTGCCAGCAGTTCCGGGAGCGGCGAAACGCAGTATTTT
j_gene: TRBJ2-3
v_gene: TRBV6-1
d_gene: -
abundance: -

CDR3aa: CASSPGLSNEQFF
CDR3nt: TGTGCCAGCTCACCAGGGCTATCCAATGAGCAGTTCTTC
j_gene: TRBJ2-1
v_gene: TRBV18
d_gene: -
abundance: -

CDR3aa: CASSQEQATGELFF
CDR3nt: TGTGCCAGCAGCCAGGAACAGGCCACCGGGGAGCTGTTTTTT
j_gene: TRBJ2-2
v_gene: TRBV5-4
d_gene: -
abundance: -

CDR3aa: CATGSRTIQETQYF
CDR3nt: TGTGCCACCGGATCTCGGACTATCCAAGAGACCCAGTACTTC
j_gene: TRBJ2-5
v_gene: TRBV7-7
d_gene: -
abundance: -

CDR3aa: CASSPNTGYSYEQYF
CDR3nt: TGCGCCAGCAGCCCTAATACGGGGTACTCCTACGAGCAGTACTTC
j_gene: TRBJ2-7
v_gene: TRBV5-1
d_gene: -
abundance: -

CDR3aa: CASSHEGQRGEKLFF
CDR3nt: TGTGCCAGCAGTCACGAAGGACAGCGGGGTGAAAAACTGTTTTTT
j_gene: TRBJ1-4
v_gene: TRBV5-5
d_gene: -
abundance: -

CDR3aa: CASSKANRSNQPQHF
CDR3nt: TGTGCCAGCAGCAAAGCGAACAGGAGCAATCAGCCCCAGCATTTT
j_gene: TRBJ1-5
v_gene: TRBV21-1
d_gene: -
abundance: -

CDR3aa: CASSLPGASYEQYF
CDR3nt: TGCGCCAGCAGCCTCCCTGGAGCCTCCTACGAGCAGTACTTC
j_gene: TRBJ2-7
v_gene: TRBV5-1
d_gene: -
abundance: once

CDR3aa: CASSELSNQPQHF
CDR3nt: TGTGCCAGCAGTGAACTTAGCAATCAGCCCCAGCATTTT
j_gene: TRBJ1-5
v_gene: TRBV6-1
d_gene: -
abundance: -

CDR3aa: CASSQEGAGSTYEQYF
CDR3nt: TGTGCCAGCAGCCAAGAAGGGGCGGGATCGACCTACGAGCAGTACTTC
j_gene: TRBJ2-7
v_gene: TRBV4-2
d_gene: -
abundance: -

CDR3aa: CASSKHPKGTGLRDTQYF
CDR3nt: TGTGCCAGCAGCAAACACCCCAAGGGGACAGGGCTGAGAGATACGCAGTATTTT
j_gene: TRBJ2-3
v_gene: TRBV21-1
d_gene: -
abundance: -

CDR3aa: CASRPGGGFRMNTEAFF
CDR3nt: TGTGCCAGCAGGCCAGGGGGCGGTTTTCGAATGAACACTGAAGCTTTCTTT
j_gene: TRBJ1-1
v_gene: TRBV5-4
d_gene: TRBD1
abundance: -

CDR3aa: CASSEYNSPTGANVLTF
CDR3nt: TGTGCCAGCAGTGAGTACAATTCCCCCACTGGGGCCAACGTCCTGACTTTC
j_gene: TRBJ2-6
v_gene: TRBV25-1
d_gene: -
abundance: -

CDR3aa: CASSRDSMNTEAFF
CDR3nt: TGTGCCAGTAGTCGGGACAGTATGAACACTGAAGCTTTCTTT
j_gene: TRBJ1-1
v_gene: TRBV19
d_gene: TRBD1
abundance: -

CDR3aa: CASSQGSGVTDTQYF
CDR3nt: TGCGCCAGCAGCCAAGGTAGCGGGGTCACAGATACGCAGTATTTT
j_gene: TRBJ2-3
v_gene: TRBV4-1
d_gene: TRBD2
abundance: -

CDR3aa: CASSVEVGATQYF
CDR3nt: TGTGCCAGCAGCGTAGAGGTGGGAGCGACCCAGTACTTC
j_gene: TRBJ2-5
v_gene: TRBV9
d_gene: -
abundance: -

CDR3aa: CASSFLEGAYGNTIYF
CDR3nt: TGTGCCAGCAGTTTCTTGGAGGGGGCCTATGGAAACACCATATATTTT
j_gene: TRBJ1-3
v_gene: TRBV28
d_gene: TRBD1
abundance: -

CDR3aa: CASSPGGVNTEAFF
CDR3nt: TGTGCCAGCAGTCCAGGAGGGGTGAACACTGAAGCTTTCTTT
j_gene: TRBJ1-1
v_gene: TRBV28
d_gene: -
abundance: -

CDR3aa: CASSLGTGITNYGYTF
CDR3nt: TGTGCCAGCAGCTTGGGTACAGGGATAACTAACTATGGCTACACCTTC
j_gene: TRBJ1-2
v_gene: TRBV5-6
d_gene: -
abundance: -

CDR3aa: CASSLYTRGYTF
CDR3nt: TGTGCCAGCAGTTTATATACCCGGGGCTACACCTTC
j_gene: TRBJ1-2
v_gene: TRBV28
d_gene: -
abundance: -

CDR3aa: CASSSPRFRGGTGELFF
CDR3nt: TGTGCCAGCAGCTCCCCCCGGTTTAGGGGTGGCACCGGGGAGCTGTTTTTT
j_gene: TRBJ2-2
v_gene: TRBV7-3
d_gene: -
abundance: once

CDR3aa: CASSLVWTGSNEQFF
CDR3nt: TGCGCCAGCAGCTTGGTCTGGACAGGGTCCAATGAGCAGTTCTTC
j_gene: TRBJ2-1
v_gene: TRBV5-1
d_gene: TRBD1
abundance: once

CDR3aa: CASSLSGTPWNEQFF
CDR3nt: TGTGCCAGCAGCCTCTCCGGGACTCCTTGGAATGAGCAGTTCTTC
j_gene: TRBJ2-1
v_gene: TRBV4-2
d_gene: -
abundance: -

CDR3aa: CASRRDREETQYF
CDR3nt: TGTGCCAGCAGGAGGGACAGGGAAGAGACCCAGTACTTC
j_gene: TRBJ2-5
v_gene: TRBV2
d_gene: TRBD1
abundance: -

CDR3aa: CASSPTGGGYNEQFF
CDR3nt: TGTGCCAGCAGCCCTACGGGGGGGGGTTACAATGAGCAGTTCTTC
j_gene: TRBJ2-1
v_gene: TRBV7-6
d_gene: TRBD2
abundance: -